Below are 3 T cell receptor beta chains sequenced from a single sample in a study of Ad26.COV2.S vaccination and SARS-CoV-2 variants. Method: immunoSEQ multiplex PCR; TCRdb's copy keeps in-frame clones and lacks some. The sample contains 400,000 to 450,000 clones, about nine tenths of which appear only once. Treatment given: around 19 received Ad26.COV2.S at low or high dose, single or two shots; 5 received placebo; per-sample allocation not given. Following the first vaccine or placebo injection, samples were taken on day 63. The sample here was peripheral blood, taken in a trial of Ad26.COV2.S vaccine versus placebo. These receptors originate from a person aged 18 to 65 who received the Ad26.COV2.S COVID-19 vaccine or a placebo.

The chain joins TRBV5-1 to TRBJ1-1, with unresolved D. The length of the CDR3 is 13 residues. The V end lost 5 bases, the J end lost 1 base, and 9 bases lay between the germline ends. Germline V CDR1 and CDR2: SGHRS, YFSETQ. The CDR3 DNA reads as TGCGCCAGCAGATGGACGGGGAACACTGAAGCTTTCTTT. Residues: CASRWTGNTEAFF.

Regarding this clone: At one end, the junction sequence differs from germline, possibly due to a read error. CDR3 region: CASRIGQGSEKLFF. In DNA form, the CDR3 reads TGTGCCAGTAGAATAGGACAGGGGAGTGAAAAACTGTTTTTT. This chain joins TRBV19 and TRBJ1-4, with 9 bases aligning to TRBD1. Per the germline V gene, CDR1 is LNHDA and CDR2 is SQIVND (reference sequence). The CDR3 loop spans 14 amino acids.

This chain joins TRBV2 and TRBJ2-3; 10 nucleotides line up with TRBD1. There are 16 residues in the CDR3. The germline V gene encodes CDR1 SNHLY and CDR2 FYNNEI. V gave up 6 bases and J gave up 3 bases; unmatched junction bases: 9. The DNA for the CDR3 is TGTGCCAGCAGGACAATGACAGGGGGCTTTACAGATACGCAGTATTTT. Translated: CASRTMTGGFTDTQYF.